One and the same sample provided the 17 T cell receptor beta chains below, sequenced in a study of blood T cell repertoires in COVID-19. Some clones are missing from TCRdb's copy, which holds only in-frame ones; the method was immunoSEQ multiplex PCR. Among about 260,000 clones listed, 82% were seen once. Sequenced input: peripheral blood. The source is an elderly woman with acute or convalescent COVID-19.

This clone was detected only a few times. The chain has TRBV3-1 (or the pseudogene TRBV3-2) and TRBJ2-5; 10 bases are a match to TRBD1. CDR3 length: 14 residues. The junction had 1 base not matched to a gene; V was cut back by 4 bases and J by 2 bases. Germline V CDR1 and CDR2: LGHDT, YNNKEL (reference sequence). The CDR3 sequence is CASSPDRGQETQYF. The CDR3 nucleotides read TGTGCCAGCAGCCCGGACAGGGGGCAAGAGACCCAGTACTTC.

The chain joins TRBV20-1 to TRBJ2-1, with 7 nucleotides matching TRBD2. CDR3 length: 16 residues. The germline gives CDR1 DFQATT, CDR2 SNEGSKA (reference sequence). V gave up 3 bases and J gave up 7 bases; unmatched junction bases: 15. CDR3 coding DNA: TGCAGTGCTAGTTGGCCTCGATCGGGGGGACTTAATGAGCAGTTCTTC. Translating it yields CSASWPRSGGLNEQFF.

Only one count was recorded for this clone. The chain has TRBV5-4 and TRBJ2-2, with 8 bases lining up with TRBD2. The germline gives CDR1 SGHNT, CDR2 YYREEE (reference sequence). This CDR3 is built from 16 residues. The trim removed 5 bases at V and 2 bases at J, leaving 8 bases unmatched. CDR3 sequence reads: CASSSGGVGNTGELFF. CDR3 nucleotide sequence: TGTGCCAGCAGTTCCGGGGGGGTCGGAAACACCGGGGAGCTGTTTTTT. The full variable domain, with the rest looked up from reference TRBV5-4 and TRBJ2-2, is ETGVTQSPTHLIKTRGQQVTLRCSSQSGHNTVSWYQQALGQGPQFIFQYYREEENGRGNFPPRFSGLQFPNYSSELNVNALELDDSALYLCASSSGGVGNTGELFFGEGSRLTVL.

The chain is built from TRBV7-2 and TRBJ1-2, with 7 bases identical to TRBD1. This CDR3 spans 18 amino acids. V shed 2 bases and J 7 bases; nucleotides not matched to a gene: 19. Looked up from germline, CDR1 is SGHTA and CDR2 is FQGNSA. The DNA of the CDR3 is TGTGCCAGCAGCTTATCCCCGGGACAGATCTTGGCTTCCCTTGGCTACACCTTC. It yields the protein CASSLSPGQILASLGYTF.

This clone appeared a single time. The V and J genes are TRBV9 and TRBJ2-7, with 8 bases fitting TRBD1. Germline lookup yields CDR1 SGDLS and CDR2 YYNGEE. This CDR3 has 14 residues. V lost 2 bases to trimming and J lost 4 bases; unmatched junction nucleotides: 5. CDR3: CASSVGQDVYEQYF. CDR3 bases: TGTGCCAGCAGCGTGGGACAGGACGTTTACGAGCAGTACTTC.

CDR3 DNA sequence: TGTGCCTCGTACGGGACAGGGGACTCCTACGAGCAGTACTTC. Protein sequence: CASYGTGDSYEQYF. The chain is built from TRBV24-1 and TRBJ2-7; 10 bases match TRBD1. The V segment lost 12 bases and the J segment 0 bases; nucleotides outside the gene matches: 7. The germline V gene has CDR1 KGHDR and CDR2 SFDVKD. The CDR3 consists of 14 residues.

CDR3 in DNA: TGCGCCAGCAGTGCCCTTGGACAGTTAGCCTCCTACAATGAGCAGTTCTTC. This sequence encodes CASSALGQLASYNEQFF. The chain couples TRBV5-1 to TRBJ2-1, with a tentative D call TRBD1 (6 bases). Germline values: CDR1 SGHRS, CDR2 YFSETQ. CDR3 length equals 17 residues. Between the trimmed V and J ends, which lost 5 bases and 0 bases, there was a span of 18 bases.

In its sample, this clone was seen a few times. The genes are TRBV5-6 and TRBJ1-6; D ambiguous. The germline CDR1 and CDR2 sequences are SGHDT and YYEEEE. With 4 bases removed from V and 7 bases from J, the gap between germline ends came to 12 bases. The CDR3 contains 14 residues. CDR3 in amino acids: CASSRIRYNSPLHF. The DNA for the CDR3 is TGTGCCAGCAGCCGGATCAGGTACAATTCACCCCTCCACTTT.

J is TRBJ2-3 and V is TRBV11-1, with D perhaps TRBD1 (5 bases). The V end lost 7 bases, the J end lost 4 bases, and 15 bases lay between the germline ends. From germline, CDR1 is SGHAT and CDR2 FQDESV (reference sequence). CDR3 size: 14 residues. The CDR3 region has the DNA TGTGCCAGCACCCCCGGCTGGGGCGCAGATACGCAGTATTTT. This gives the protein CASTPGWGADTQYF.

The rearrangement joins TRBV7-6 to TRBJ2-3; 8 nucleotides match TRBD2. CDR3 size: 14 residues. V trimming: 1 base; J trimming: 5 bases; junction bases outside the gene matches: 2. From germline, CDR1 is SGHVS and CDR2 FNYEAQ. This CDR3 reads CASSLGAGGDTQYF. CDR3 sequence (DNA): TGTGCCAGCAGCTTAGGGGCGGGAGGAGATACGCAGTATTTT.

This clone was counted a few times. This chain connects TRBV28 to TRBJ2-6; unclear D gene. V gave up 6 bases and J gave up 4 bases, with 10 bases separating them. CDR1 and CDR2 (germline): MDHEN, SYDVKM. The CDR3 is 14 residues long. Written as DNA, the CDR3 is TGTGCCAGCAGGTCAGTTTCCGGGGCCAACGTCCTGACTTTC. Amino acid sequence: CASRSVSGANVLTF.

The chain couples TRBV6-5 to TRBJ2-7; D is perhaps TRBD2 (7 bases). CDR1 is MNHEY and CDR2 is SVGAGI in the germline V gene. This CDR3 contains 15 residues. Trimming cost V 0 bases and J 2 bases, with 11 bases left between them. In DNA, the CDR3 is TGTGCCAGCAGTTACTCACGGGGGGCACCCTACGAGCAGTACTTC. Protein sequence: CASSYSRGAPYEQYF.

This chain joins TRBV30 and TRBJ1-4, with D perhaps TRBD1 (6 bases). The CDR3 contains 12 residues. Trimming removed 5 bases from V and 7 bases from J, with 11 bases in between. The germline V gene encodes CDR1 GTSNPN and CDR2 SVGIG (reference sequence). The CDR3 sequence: CAWGQRSEKLFF. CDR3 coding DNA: TGTGCCTGGGGACAGCGGAGTGAAAAACTGTTTTTT. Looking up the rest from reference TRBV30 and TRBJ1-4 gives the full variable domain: SQTIHQWPATLVQPVGSPLSLECTVEGTSNPNLYWYRQAAGRGLQLLFYSVGIGQISSEVPQNLSASRPQDRQFILSSKKLLLSDSGFYLCAWGQRSEKLFFGSGTQLSVL.

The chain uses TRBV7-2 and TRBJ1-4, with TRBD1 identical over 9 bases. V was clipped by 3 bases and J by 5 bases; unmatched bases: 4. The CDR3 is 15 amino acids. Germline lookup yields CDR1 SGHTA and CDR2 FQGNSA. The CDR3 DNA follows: TGTGCCAGCAGCTTGACCGGGACAGGGAATGAAAAACTGTTTTTT. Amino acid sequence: CASSLTGTGNEKLFF.

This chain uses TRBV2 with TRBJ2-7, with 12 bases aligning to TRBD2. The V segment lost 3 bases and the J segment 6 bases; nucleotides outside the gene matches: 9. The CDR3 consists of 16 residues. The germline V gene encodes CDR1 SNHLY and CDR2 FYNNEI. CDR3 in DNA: TGTGCCAGCAGTGATGCGTTGAAGGGACTAGCGGGCGAGCAGTACTTC. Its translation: CASSDALKGLAGEQYF.

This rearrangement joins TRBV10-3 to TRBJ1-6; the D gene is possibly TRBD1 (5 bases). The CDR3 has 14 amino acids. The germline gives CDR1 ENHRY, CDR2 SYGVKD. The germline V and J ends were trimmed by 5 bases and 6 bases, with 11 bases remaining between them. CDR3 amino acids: CAISFRDSNSPLHF. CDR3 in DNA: TGTGCCATCAGTTTCCGGGACTCTAATTCACCCCTCCACTTT.

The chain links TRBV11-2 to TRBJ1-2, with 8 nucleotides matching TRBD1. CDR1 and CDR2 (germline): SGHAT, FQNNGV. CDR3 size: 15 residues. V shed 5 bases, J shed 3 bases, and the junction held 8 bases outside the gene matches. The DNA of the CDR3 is TGTGCCAGCAGCGGAGGCGCAGGGGGCTACTATGGCTACACCTTC. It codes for CASSGGAGGYYGYTF.